The count of the clone carrying this TCR beta chain is one. The data were obtained in a study of blood T cell repertoires in COVID-19. On the study more broadly: T cells, B-cell-depleted T cells, or PBMCs provided the cDNA or gDNA that served as material.

The germline CDR1 and CDR2 sequences are GTSNPN and SVGIG (reference sequence). This CDR3 contains 13 residues. Trimming pared 3 bases from V and 2 bases from J, leaving 10 bases between. Data came from immunoSEQ multiplex PCR; TCRdb stores just in-frame clones and leaves some out. The data show 100,000 to 150,000 clones, 87% seen once. The chain has TRBV30 and TRBJ1-1; D not resolved. The sequence came from a man aged 50 to 60 with active COVID-19. The sequenced sample was peripheral blood. Here the CDR3 DNA reads TGTGCCTGGAGGCAGGAGGGAAACACTGAAGCTTTCTTT. Protein product: CAWRQEGNTEAFF. Full variable domain (remainder filled in from reference TRBV30 and TRBJ1-1): SQTIHQWPATLVQPVGSPLSLECTVEGTSNPNLYWYRQAAGRGLQLLFYSVGIGQISSEVPQNLSASRPQDRQFILSSKKLLLSDSGFYLCAWRQEGNTEAFFGQGTRLTVV.